These 16 T cell receptor beta chains originate from one sample sequenced in a study of OX40 agonist ivuxolimab in advanced cancers. Assay used: immunoSEQ multiplex PCR; TCRdb lists only in-frame clones, some missing. This table holds 5,200 or so clones, roughly 64% found once. The sequences come from CD4+ or CD8+ T cells sorted from blood, collected in a trial of the OX40 agonist ivuxolimab. Source of these receptors: an adult with an advanced solid tumor such as melanoma, head and neck, liver or kidney cancer.

This clone was seen only a few times. The V gene is TRBV11-2, the J gene TRBJ2-7; tentatively, D is TRBD1 (5 bases). The CDR3 sequence is 15 residues long. Germline loops: CDR1 SGHAT, CDR2 FQNNGV. V was clipped by 2 bases and J by 3 bases, with 14 bases between them. CDR3 nucleotides: TGTGCCAGCAGCTTAAACGCAGGGCCCGACTACGAGCAGTACTTC. It encodes CASSLNAGPDYEQYF.

This rearrangement joins TRBV27 to TRBJ2-6; D is unresolved. V was trimmed by 6 bases and J by 0 bases, leaving 9 bases between them. CDR1 and CDR2 from the germline V gene are MNHEY and SMNVEV (reference sequence). The CDR3 is made up of 15 amino acids. This chain's CDR3 is CASSSISSGANVLTF. DNA for the CDR3: TGTGCCAGCAGCTCTATATCCTCTGGGGCCAACGTCCTGACTTTC.

V usage is TRBV19 and J usage is TRBJ2-3, with 11 bases aligning to TRBD2. This CDR3 contains 14 residues. Germline trimming cut 9 bases from V and 3 bases from J; bases unmatched to any gene: 5. Per germline, CDR1 LNHDA and CDR2 SQIVND (reference sequence). DNA of the CDR3: TGTGCCAGCTCGGGACTAGCGGAGACAGATACGCAGTATTTT. This codes for CASSGLAETDTQYF.

In its sample, this clone ranks as medium-sized. The sample contains more than one DNA sequence encoding this CDR3. The rearrangement links TRBV6-5 to TRBJ1-1; D is unresolved. Trimming took 0 bases from V and 4 from J, leaving 6 bases between them. CDR1 is MNHEY, CDR2 SVGAGI, per germline. The CDR3 contains 13 residues. DNA of the CDR3: TGTGCCAGCAGTTACTCCGAAGTCACTGAAGCTTTCTTT. This codes for CASSYSEVTEAFF.

The chain is built from TRBV7-8 and TRBJ2-5; perhaps TRBD2 as D (5 bases). The DNA end lines up better with TRBJ2-7; the J call may be wrong. Germline CDR1 is SGHVS and CDR2 is FQNEAQ. The CDR3 is 16 residues long. The CDR3 DNA reads as TGTGCCAGCAGCTTAAGGGCTAGCAGTAGCTCCTACGAGCAGTACTTC. This sequence encodes CASSLRASSSSYEQYF.

This clone was counted a few times. The chain recombines TRBV27 with TRBJ2-1; 8 bases are shared with TRBD2. Losses at the gene ends were 5 bases for V and 5 bases for J; bases not matched to a gene: 5. Germline V lookup: CDR1 MNHEY, CDR2 SMNVEV (reference sequence). CDR3 size: 14 residues. The DNA of the CDR3 is TGTGCCAGCAGTCCGAGCGGGAGACACAATGAGCAGTTCTTC. Its translation is CASSPSGRHNEQFF.

J is TRBJ2-7 and V is TRBV5-1; D gene ambiguous. Germline assignment: CDR1 SGHRS and CDR2 YFSETQ. The CDR3 runs 15 residues. V lost 3 bases and J 2 bases, leaving 15 bases between the germline ends. This chain's CDR3 is CASSSRTQQAYEQYF. Here the CDR3 DNA reads TGCGCCAGCAGCTCTCGGACCCAGCAGGCCTACGAGCAGTACTTC.

The genes are TRBV29-1 and TRBJ2-1, with D perhaps TRBD2 (6 bases). V was shortened by 3 bases and J by 7 bases, with 16 bases between the two germline ends. CDR1 is SQVTM, CDR2 ANQGSEA, per germline. The CDR3 runs 14 residues. The CDR3 nucleotides are TGCAGCGTTGACTGGAGGGCCATGAAGAATGAGCAGTTCTTC. Its protein product is CSVDWRAMKNEQFF.

The chain is built from TRBV28 and TRBJ2-1; TRBD1 or TRBD2 may be the D gene (7 bases each). With 4 bases removed from V and 1 base from J, the gap between germline ends came to 14 bases. The CDR3 consists of 16 residues. Germline CDR1 MDHEN, CDR2 SYDVKM. CDR3 sequence: CASSSIRGGSYNEQFF. The CDR3 bases are TGTGCCAGCAGTTCAATCAGGGGGGGTTCCTACAATGAGCAGTTCTTC.

The chain uses TRBV7-3 and TRBJ2-3, with a tentative D call TRBD1 (5 bases). The CDR3 contains 15 residues. Trimming shortened V by 0 bases and J by 5 bases, and 12 bases separated the two germline ends. Germline V gene sequence: CDR1 SGHTA, CDR2 FQGTGA. CDR3 amino acids: CASSLTVREGDTQYF. In DNA, the CDR3 is TGTGCCAGCAGCTTAACCGTCAGGGAAGGAGATACGCAGTATTTT.

The chain uses TRBV7-3 and TRBJ2-1, with no clear D. Germline V gene data show CDR1 as SGHTA and CDR2 as FQGTGA. The CDR3 consists of 18 residues. V dropped 5 bases and J dropped 4 bases, with 24 bases sitting between them. DNA for the CDR3: TGTGCCAGCAGCCCTCTCGAATCCGGCCCTAGGGCTTACAATGAGCAGTTCTTC. This encodes CASSPLESGPRAYNEQFF.

The rearrangement links TRBV5-1 to TRBJ2-2, with unresolved D. The CDR3 is 12 residues long. Trimming stripped 7 bases from V and 1 base from J, with 5 bases between. Germline CDR1 reads SGHRS; CDR2 reads YFSETQ. The CDR3 nucleotides read TGCGCCAGCCCCTTGAACACCGGGGAGCTGTTTTTT. Translation gives CASPLNTGELFF.

The genes are TRBV19 and TRBJ2-1; 13 bases are a match to TRBD2. Germline loops: CDR1 LNHDA, CDR2 SQIVND (reference sequence). V trimming: 9 bases; J trimming: 8 bases; junction bases outside the gene matches: 4. CDR3 size: 13 residues. Here the CDR3 reads CARRTSGSYEQFF. The CDR3 bases are TGTGCCAGGCGGACTAGCGGGAGCTATGAGCAGTTCTTC.

The J gene is TRBJ2-2, the V gene TRBV28; D is unclear. The CDR3 has 15 amino acids. CDR1 is MDHEN and CDR2 is SYDVKM in the germline V gene. V lost 6 bases to trimming and J lost 4 bases, with 15 bases between them. CDR3 DNA: TGTGCCAGCAGGACCGACCGGCGTAGCACCGGGGAGCTGTTTTTT. Translation: CASRTDRRSTGELFF.

The chain carries TRBV10-1 and TRBJ2-3; possibly TRBD2 for D (6 bases). The CDR3 covers 16 residues. V was pared by 2 bases and J by 0 bases, with 12 bases between. Germline-derived CDR1 and CDR2 are WNHNN and SYGVQD (reference sequence). The CDR3 spells CASSEPVSGSTDTQYF. The CDR3, as DNA: TGCGCCAGCAGTGAGCCGGTCAGCGGGAGCACAGATACGCAGTATTTT.

The chain carries TRBV11-2 and TRBJ1-1; perhaps TRBD1 as D (5 bases). The V end was cut by 1 base, the J end by 8 bases, with 11 bases between. The CDR3 length is 13 residues. Germline CDR1 and CDR2: SGHAT and FQNNGV. CDR3 DNA: TGTGCCAGCAGCTTAGCTTGGGGGACCGAAGCTTTCTTT. This sequence encodes CASSLAWGTEAFF.